These 8 T cell receptor beta chains originate from one sample sequenced in a study of T cell changes during pregnancy in multiple sclerosis. The method was immunoSEQ multiplex PCR; TCRdb's version includes in-frame clones alone and lacks a portion of them. Among more than 45,000 clones listed, 85% to 95% were seen once. The sequencing here drew on CD4+ T cells from peripheral blood mononuclear cells, taken in the second trimester of pregnancy. The receptors were sampled from a female donor in good health, enrolled as a control in a pregnancy study.

The chain employs TRBV6-5 and TRBJ1-5; possible D gene TRBD1, 6 bases. The CDR3 has 14 residues. Germline-derived CDR1 and CDR2 are MNHEY and SVGAGI. Trimming removed 5 bases at V and 2 bases at J, with 10 bases between. CDR3 region: CASSPRTGNQPQHF. Here the CDR3 DNA reads TGTGCCAGCAGTCCAAGGACAGGCAATCAGCCCCAGCATTTT.

The chain combines TRBV6-5 with TRBJ2-5; D call uncertain. From germline, CDR1 is MNHEY and CDR2 SVGAGI. The CDR3 covers 12 residues. Trimming left V 7 bases short and J 0 bases short, with 6 bases between. The CDR3 bases are TGTGCCAGCACGCCAGACCAAGAGACCCAGTACTTC. Translation: CASTPDQETQYF.

The rearrangement uses TRBV5-6 and TRBJ1-1; D remains ambiguous. V lost 2 bases, J lost 6 bases, and 11 bases lay in between. CDR3 length equals 13 residues. CDR1 and CDR2 (germline): SGHDT, YYEEEE. The CDR3 nucleotides read TGTGCCAGCAGCTTAGACGTCGCGGCTGAAGCTTTCTTT. It codes for CASSLDVAAEAFF.

The gene calls are TRBV5-1 and TRBJ1-1; 7 bases align to TRBD1. The CDR3 is 16 amino acids. Per the germline V gene, CDR1 is SGHRS and CDR2 is YFSETQ. V lost 1 base to trimming and J lost 1 base; unmatched junction nucleotides: 7. CDR3 in DNA: TGCGCCAGCAGCTTGACAGGGGACCTTAGGAACACTGAAGCTTTCTTT. Translation: CASSLTGDLRNTEAFF.

This clone was counted a single time. This chain connects TRBV7-8 to TRBJ2-1; 12 nucleotides line up with TRBD1. This CDR3 has 18 amino acids. Trimming at V came to 4 bases and at J to 0 bases, leaving 7 bases not matched to a gene. Germline V lookup: CDR1 SGHVS, CDR2 FQNEAQ. The CDR3 DNA sequence: TGTGCCAGCAGCTCCCGGGACAGGGGGCTCAGCTCCTACAATGAGCAGTTCTTC. Translation: CASSSRDRGLSSYNEQFF.

The rearrangement joins TRBV7-2 to TRBJ2-5; possibly TRBD1 for D (7 bases). The CDR3 covers 14 residues. The germline V gene has CDR1 SGHTA and CDR2 FQGNSA. Trimming shortened V by 5 bases and J by 4 bases, and 14 bases separated the two germline ends. CDR3 protein: CASSQGGGAETQYF. In DNA, the CDR3 is TGTGCCAGCAGCCAGGGGGGAGGAGCAGAGACCCAGTACTTC.

The chain has TRBV5-1 and TRBJ2-7; D is unresolved. CDR3 length equals 11 residues. V lost 4 bases to trimming and J lost 2 bases, with 4 bases between them. CDR1 and CDR2 (germline): SGHRS, YFSETQ. The CDR3 DNA sequence: TGCGCCAGCAGCCTTACCTACGAGCAGTACTTC. Encoded protein: CASSLTYEQYF.

CDR3 nucleotides: TGTGCCAGCAGAATTCAGGGCAATGAGCAGTTCTTC. It encodes CASRIQGNEQFF. This chain joins TRBV27 and TRBJ2-1, with D tentatively TRBD1 (5 bases). Germline V gene sequence: CDR1 MNHEY, CDR2 SMNVEV (reference sequence). V lost 6 bases and J lost 6, with 9 bases in between. This CDR3 is built from 12 residues.